This TCR beta chain was profiled in a study of PD-L1 blockade in urothelial cancer. Overall study: Male sex and bladder-origin urothelial cancer characterized about 90% of the roughly 30 patients. Blood samples had a median of approximately 150,000 T cells.

Assay: immunoSEQ multiplex PCR; the TCRdb copy retains only in-frame clones and omits some. The table has 45,000 to 50,000 clones, approximately 88% seen once; the top ten hold around 3.9%. The study collected 1 to 8 samples per patient, pretreatment and on-treatment. Source: PBMCs, taken around atezolizumab (anti-PD-L1) treatment. The clonotype was recovered from an elderly man with urothelial cancer.

The CDR3, as DNA: TGTGCCAGTAGCCACCTCGGGGCGGGGCAACAGAAGGATGAGCAGTTCTTC. Amino acids: CASSHLGAGQQKDEQFF. The V and J genes are TRBV19 and TRBJ2-1; maybe TRBD2 (6 bases). Germline V CDR1 and CDR2: LNHDA, SQIVND (reference sequence). This CDR3 contains 17 residues. The V and J ends lost 6 bases and 8 bases respectively, with 26 bases between them.